The 2 T cell receptor beta chains reported below all come from one sample, sequenced in a study of blood T cells in healthy people across ages. A second 7 to 11 cycle PCR used barcoded and J-beta primers. TCRdb processed the 5' RACE reads anew with MiXCR; each CDR3 protein has one entry. The sample lists approximately 850,000 distinct CDR3 sequences, over 45% seen once, with roughly 22% in the top ten. Sequenced: blood. The receptors were gathered from a man aged 30 to 39 in good health.

CDR3 loop: CSARSGQGTEAFF. CDR3 DNA sequence: TGCAGTGCTAGATCCGGACAGGGCACTGAAGCTTTCTTT. The chain has TRBV20-1 and TRBJ1-1; 8 bases align to TRBD1. The CDR3 is 13 amino acids. V shed 2 bases, J shed 4 bases, and the junction held 3 bases outside the gene matches. Per germline, CDR1 DFQATT and CDR2 SNEGSKA (reference sequence).

The chain combines TRBV5-5 with TRBJ2-5; tentative D call: TRBD2 (5 bases). This CDR3 has 13 amino acids. V was cut by 5 bases and J by 5 bases, with 13 bases left in between. CDR1 is SGHKS and CDR2 is YYEKEE in the germline V gene (reference sequence). CDR3 loop: CASRPTRMETQYF. CDR3 DNA: TGTGCCAGCAGACCTACTAGGATGGAGACCCAGTACTTC.